This T cell receptor (beta chain) was profiled in a study of long-term antiretroviral therapy in people with HIV. V dropped 7 bases and J dropped 2 bases, with 11 bases sitting between them. Germline V gene data show CDR1 as LNHDA and CDR2 as SQIVND (reference sequence). This CDR3 contains 13 residues. Study-level findings and limits: The study found narrower CDR3 length ranges in HIV repertoires than in controls.

Notes on this clone: The antigen remains undetermined.

At the survey level, the v3.0 immunoSEQ assay was run. The target of sequencing was roughly 40,000-50,000 T-cell genomes per sample. Profiling relied on immunoSEQ multiplex PCR, and the TCRdb table lists in-frame clones only, not all of them. The data hold approximately 22,000 clones, with approximately 80% observed a single time. The sequencing used unsorted PBMCs, collected 0.5 years before starting antiretroviral therapy. The TCR sequence derives from a middle-aged man with HIV. The chain combines TRBV19 with TRBJ1-1; weak D call: TRBD1 (6 bases). The CDR3: CASTLGGNTEAFF. In DNA, the CDR3 is TGTGCCAGTACATTGGGGGGCAACACTGAAGCTTTCTTT.